Below, 10 T cell receptor beta chains from the same sample are listed, as sequenced in a study of T cell responses to AZD1222 COVID-19 vaccine. Produced via immunoSEQ multiplex PCR; TCRdb's table is partial and in-frame only. This sample has about 110,000 clones, with around 90% found just once. This material consisted of peripheral blood, taken on day 0 of AZD1222 vaccination. These receptors all come from an adult in good health.

DNA for the CDR3: TGTGCCAGTAGTATAGGAAGATCCCGGAGCAATCAGCCCCAGCATTTT. This encodes CASSIGRSRSNQPQHF. The genes are TRBV19 and TRBJ1-5; D is undetermined. V was trimmed by 1 base and J by 1 base, leaving 11 bases between them. This CDR3 has 16 residues. Germline loops: CDR1 LNHDA, CDR2 SQIVND (reference sequence).

The rearrangement links TRBV7-2 to TRBJ2-4; 7 nucleotides match TRBD1. CDR1 is SGHTA, CDR2 FQGNSA, per germline. V gave up 4 bases and J gave up 8 bases; unmatched junction bases: 5. CDR3 size: 13 residues. The CDR3 bases are TGTGCCAGCAGCTATCAGGGGGACGACATTCAGTACTTC. Translation: CASSYQGDDIQYF.

This clone was observed a few times. This chain joins TRBV11-3 and TRBJ1-2, with D maybe TRBD1 (5 bases). With 6 bases removed from V and 14 bases from J, the gap between germline ends came to 19 bases. Germline V gives CDR1 SGHNT, CDR2 YENEEA. The CDR3 runs to 12 residues. The CDR3 spells CASSNPGWDPTF. The CDR3 DNA follows: TGTGCCAGCAGTAATCCAGGATGGGACCCGACCTTC.

J is TRBJ2-1 and V is TRBV10-1; TRBD2 agrees at 11 bases. Germline values: CDR1 WNHNN, CDR2 SYGVQD (reference sequence). The CDR3 has 22 amino acids. J lost 3 bases, V lost 1 base, and 20 bases had no gene match. Here the CDR3 DNA reads TGCGCCAGCAGTGAGTGGTTTAGGCGGACTAGCGGGCCGCAAGCATACTACAATGAGCAGTTCTTC. This gives the protein CASSEWFRRTSGPQAYYNEQFF.

This chain connects TRBV7-9 to TRBJ2-1, with 9 bases aligning to TRBD2. The CDR3 contains 14 residues. After removal of 2 bases from V and 7 bases from J, the junction contained 3 bases not matched to a gene. Germline V gives CDR1 SEHNR, CDR2 FQNEAQ (reference sequence). The CDR3 coding sequence is TGTGCCAGCAGCTTACTAGCGGGGTCTAATGAGCAGTTCTTC. Translation gives CASSLLAGSNEQFF. Using reference TRBV7-9 and TRBJ2-1 for the parts outside the CDR3, the full variable domain is DTGVSQNPRHKITKRGQNVTFRCDPISEHNRLYWYRQTLGQGPEFLTYFQNEAQLEKSRLLSDRFSAERPKGSFSTLEIQRTEQGDSAMYLCASSLLAGSNEQFFGPGTRLTVL.

The chain joins TRBV12-5 to TRBJ1-1; the match to TRBD1 covers 8 bases. The CDR3 length is 15 residues. Per germline, CDR1 LGHNT and CDR2 FRNRAP. V lost 1 base to trimming and J lost 13 bases; unmatched junction nucleotides: 14. The CDR3 sequence: CASGLGIPGQEKVFF. CDR3 DNA: TGTGCTAGTGGTTTGGGGATTCCGGGACAGGAGAAAGTTTTCTTT. The whole variable domain, remainder taken from reference TRBV12-5 and TRBJ1-1, is DARVTQTPRHKVTEMGQEVTMRCQPILGHNTVFWYRQTMMQGLELLAYFRNRAPLDDSGMPKDRFSAEMPDATLATLKIQPSEPRDSAVYFCASGLGIPGQEKVFFGQGTRLTVV.

J is TRBJ2-5 and V is TRBV7-9; perhaps TRBD1 as D (5 bases). This CDR3 is 15 amino acids long. The V end was cut by 2 bases, the J end by 1 base, with 11 bases between. Germline lookup yields CDR1 SEHNR and CDR2 FQNEAQ (reference sequence). The CDR3 DNA sequence: TGTGCCAGCAGCTTATCGGCAGGGCTCCAAGAGACCCAGTACTTC. This encodes CASSLSAGLQETQYF.

The genes are TRBV4-1 and TRBJ1-1; 9 bases agree with TRBD1. The CDR3 contains 18 residues. Germline values: CDR1 MGHRA, CDR2 YSYEKL. The J segment lost 4 bases and the V segment lost 3 bases, leaving 15 bases of the junction unmatched. In DNA form, the CDR3 reads TGCGCCAGCAGCCAGTATAGCCAGGACAGGGGTATGCGCACTGAAGCTTTCTTT. This gives the protein CASSQYSQDRGMRTEAFF.

The chain uses TRBV12-3 or TRBV12-4 and TRBJ2-5; D not resolved. Between the trimmed V and J ends, which lost 8 bases and 1 base, there was a span of 11 bases. The CDR3 is 13 residues long. The CDR3 region is CASLPSPQETQYF. The CDR3, as DNA: TGTGCCAGCCTCCCATCCCCCCAAGAGACCCAGTACTTC.

CDR3 nucleotide sequence: TGTGCCATCAGTGAGTCTGTCGTAAGAGGCACTGAAGCTTTCTTT. It yields the protein CAISESVVRGTEAFF. The chain joins TRBV10-3 to TRBJ1-1, with D unclear. The V end lost 0 bases, the J end lost 4 bases, and 12 bases lay between the germline ends. This CDR3 contains 15 residues. Germline CDR1 is ENHRY and CDR2 is SYGVKD.